This TCR beta chain was found in a study of beta chain features in type 1 diabetes. Whole-study context: Summed over all samples, the examined sorted cells came to 85 million to 140 million.

General study points: A cDNA-based sequencing approach could over-represent cells with high TCR expression. Patients with type 1 diabetes showed fewer VDJ junction insertions and more deletions.

The isolated RNA, all of it, was reverse transcribed, so expressed TCRB transcripts were what got sequenced. Naive, central memory and regulatory T cell samples came to a mean of approximately 4 million reads. The table came from immunoSEQ multiplex PCR; TCRdb's copy has only in-frame clones and leaves some out. Here the sample spans around 500,000 clones, approximately 30% being singletons. In its sample, this clone was seen a few times. The antigen is undetermined. Within the sample, other DNA sequences also encode this same CDR3. Germline assignment: CDR1 MDHEN and CDR2 SYDVKM. Trimming pared 5 bases from V and 4 bases from J, leaving 3 bases between. The CDR3 consists of 10 residues.

The V gene is TRBV28, the J gene TRBJ2-7; D is ambiguous. The TCR sequence derives from a man aged 18-30 years in good health. Sequences were obtained from naive CD4+ T cells from blood. This CDR3 is CASSTYEQYF. CDR3 sequence (DNA): TGTGCCAGCAGTACGTACGAGCAGTACTTC.